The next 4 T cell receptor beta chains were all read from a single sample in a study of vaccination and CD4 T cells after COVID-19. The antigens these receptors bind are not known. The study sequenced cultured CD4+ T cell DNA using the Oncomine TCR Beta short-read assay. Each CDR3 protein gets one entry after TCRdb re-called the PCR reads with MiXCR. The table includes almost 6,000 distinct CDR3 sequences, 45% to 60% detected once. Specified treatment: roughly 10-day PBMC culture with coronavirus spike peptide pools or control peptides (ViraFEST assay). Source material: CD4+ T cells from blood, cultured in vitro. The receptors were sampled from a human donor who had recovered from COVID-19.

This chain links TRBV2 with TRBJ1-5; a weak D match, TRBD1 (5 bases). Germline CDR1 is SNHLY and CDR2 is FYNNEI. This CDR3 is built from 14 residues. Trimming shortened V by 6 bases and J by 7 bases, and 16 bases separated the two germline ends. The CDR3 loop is CASRGEVPGQPQHF. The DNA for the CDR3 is TGTGCCAGCAGGGGGGAGGTCCCCGGGCAGCCCCAGCATTTT.

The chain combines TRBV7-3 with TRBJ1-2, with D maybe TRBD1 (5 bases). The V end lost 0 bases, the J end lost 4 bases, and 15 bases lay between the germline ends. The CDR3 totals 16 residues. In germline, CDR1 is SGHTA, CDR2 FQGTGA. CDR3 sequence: CASSLTGQEVSYGYTF. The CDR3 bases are TGTGCCAGCAGCTTAACCGGACAAGAAGTTAGCTATGGCTACACCTTC.

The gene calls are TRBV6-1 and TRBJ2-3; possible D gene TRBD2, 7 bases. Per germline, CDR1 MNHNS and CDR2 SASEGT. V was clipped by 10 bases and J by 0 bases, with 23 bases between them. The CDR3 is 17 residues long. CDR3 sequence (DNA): TGTGCCATGTCGAGGGGAGGGGGGACCTCTAGCACAGATACGCAGTATTTT. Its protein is CAMSRGGGTSSTDTQYF.

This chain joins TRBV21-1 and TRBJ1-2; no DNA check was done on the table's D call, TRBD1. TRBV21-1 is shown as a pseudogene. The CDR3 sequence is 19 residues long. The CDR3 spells CASSKSLRVKGRGNYGYTF. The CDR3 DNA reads TGTGCCAGCAGCAAAAGTCTGAGGGTGAAGGGGCGCGGTAACTATGGCTACACCTTC.